This is a list of T cell receptor beta chains from one sample in a study of blood T cell repertoires in COVID-19. TCRdb's copy holds only in-frame clones and misses some; the assay was immunoSEQ multiplex PCR. The sample records about 670,000 clones, 85% to 90% being singletons. What was sequenced was peripheral blood. These receptors originate from a woman aged 18-35 years with acute or convalescent COVID-19. Both conserved end residues are part of each CDR3. D genes are given only for firm matches. Only part of the rows carry a size: once, few, many, or a class if the clone is expanded.

abundance	d_gene	v_gene	j_gene	CDR3nt	CDR3aa
NA	NA	TRBV4-3	TRBJ1-2	TGCGCCAGCAGCCCCGGTTTTTTGGGCGACTATGGCTACACCTTC	CASSPGFLGDYGYTF
NA	NA	TRBV6-4	TRBJ1-2	TGTGCCAGCAGTGACTCGAACGAGGGCTACAACTATGGCTACACCTTC	CASSDSNEGYNYGYTF
NA	NA	TRBV7-9	TRBJ1-3	TGTGCCAGCATGGGGGGGTTGAGTGGAAACACCATATATTTT	CASMGGLSGNTIYF
NA	NA	TRBV7-2	TRBJ1-2	TGTGCCAGCAGCGAACACAGGGATGGCTACACCTTC	CASSEHRDGYTF
NA	NA	TRBV12-3/TRBV12-4	TRBJ2-1	TGTGCCAGCAGTCAAAGGGCGGGGAATGAGCAGTTCTTC	CASSQRAGNEQFF
NA	TRBD1	TRBV6-4	TRBJ2-1	TGTGCCAGCAGCGGGACAGGGGGCGCAGGGGATGAGCAGTTCTTC	CASSGTGGAGDEQFF
NA	NA	TRBV7-9	TRBJ1-1	TGTGCCAGCAGTAAGGAGGTAGGGTCACCTTTCTTT	CASSKEVGSPFF
NA	TRBD1	TRBV3-1/TRBV3-2	TRBJ1-2	TGTGCCAGCAGCCAAGATTATGCCCAGGGGGCTGGTGGCTACACCTTC	CASSQDYAQGAGGYTF
NA	TRBD1	TRBV7-6	TRBJ1-2	TGTGCCAGCAGCCCTTGGACAGGGACACTTACTAACTATGGCTACACCTTC	CASSPWTGTLTNYGYTF
once	NA	TRBV3-1/TRBV3-2	TRBJ1-4	TGTGCCAGCAGCCAAGGGCGGATCCCCATCAGTGAAAAACTGTTTTTT	CASSQGRIPISEKLFF
NA	TRBD1	TRBV18	TRBJ1-3	TGTGCCAGCTCACCAAGCCAAGTCAGGGGGCCTGGAAACACCATATATTTT	CASSPSQVRGPGNTIYF
NA	NA	TRBV3-1/TRBV3-2	TRBJ2-7	TGTGCCAGCAGCCAAGGGGTGGGACTCCGAGGGGAGCAGTACTTC	CASSQGVGLRGEQYF
NA	TRBD1	TRBV29-1	TRBJ1-2	TGCAGCTCAAGACAGGGGAACTATGGCTACACCTTC	CSSRQGNYGYTF
NA	NA	TRBV30	TRBJ1-5	TGTGCCTGGAGTGCATCGGTGAATCAGCCCCAGCATTTT	CAWSASVNQPQHF
NA	NA	TRBV7-2	TRBJ1-3	TGTGCCAGCAGCTTTCAGTCTGGAAACACCATATATTTT	CASSFQSGNTIYF
NA	TRBD1	TRBV7-6	TRBJ1-2	TGTGCCAGCAGCTTACTTACAGGGGGCCAGGATGGCTACACCTTC	CASSLLTGGQDGYTF
NA	NA	TRBV7-8	TRBJ1-5	TGTGCCAGCAGCAGTTCAGGCAATCAGCCCCAGCATTTT	CASSSSGNQPQHF
NA	NA	TRBV6-5	TRBJ2-7	TGTGCCAGCAGTTACTCGAGAGATTCCTACGAGCAGTACTTC	CASSYSRDSYEQYF
NA	TRBD1	TRBV5-1	TRBJ1-3	TGCGCCAGCAGCTCGGGACAGGTTGCTGGAAACACCATATATTTT	CASSSGQVAGNTIYF
NA	TRBD1	TRBV25-1	TRBJ1-2	TGTGCCAGCAGTGACCTCTCGGAAGGGGGCATTGGGGGCTACACCTTC	CASSDLSEGGIGGYTF
NA	NA	TRBV4-3	TRBJ1-4	TGCGCCAGCAGCCAAGATGAGGTCGGGGGGGGATGGAGGACTAATGAAAAACTGTTTTTT	CASSQDEVGGGWRTNEKLFF
NA	TRBD1	TRBV6-5	TRBJ1-5	TGTGCCAGCAGTTACTCGAGGGACAGCCCCAATCAGCCCCAGCATTTT	CASSYSRDSPNQPQHF
NA	NA	TRBV7-2	TRBJ1-1	TGTGCCAGCAGTCTTAAGGGGGGGGCTGAAGCTTTCTTT	CASSLKGGAEAFF
NA	NA	TRBV27	TRBJ1-2	TGTGCCAGCAGTTTAACAGGGAGTAACTATGGCTACACCTTC	CASSLTGSNYGYTF
NA	TRBD2	TRBV4-2	TRBJ2-2	TGTGCCAGCAGCCAAGCGGGACTAGCGGGGGCCCGCCCGGAGTTCGGGGAGCTGTTTTTT	CASSQAGLAGARPEFGELFF
NA	TRBD1	TRBV30	TRBJ1-6	TGTGCCTGGAGTGTACGCGCAACAGGGGACTTCGCCCTCCACTTT	CAWSVRATGDFALHF
NA	NA	TRBV30	TRBJ1-3	TGTGCCTGGAGTGTCTCTTCTGGAAACACCATATATTTT	CAWSVSSGNTIYF
once	TRBD1	TRBV3-1/TRBV3-2	TRBJ1-2	TGTGCCAGCAGCTGGTTAGAGGGGGCCCTAAACTATGGCTACACCTTC	CASSWLEGALNYGYTF
NA	TRBD1	TRBV11-2	TRBJ2-1	TGTGCCAGCAGCGAATACAGGGGATCGCACAATGAGCAGTTCTTC	CASSEYRGSHNEQFF
NA	NA	TRBV18	TRBJ1-3	TGTGCCAGCGTCTCAGCCCAGGTCGTGATGGGTTCTGGAAACACCATATATTTT	CASVSAQVVMGSGNTIYF
NA	NA	TRBV19	TRBJ1-1	TGTGCCAGTAGTCCCAGGGTCGGGGGAGCTTTCTTT	CASSPRVGGAFF
NA	TRBD2	TRBV10-3	TRBJ2-7	TGTGCCACCCGGGGGGACTCTTCGGACTACGAGCAGTACTTC	CATRGDSSDYEQYF
NA	NA	TRBV14	TRBJ2-1	TGTGCCAGCAGCCCCACTACCCTCGGCAGGGAACAGTTCTTC	CASSPTTLGREQFF
NA	TRBD1	TRBV3-1/TRBV3-2	TRBJ1-6	TGTGCCAGCACCCCAAGACGGGACAGGGTTCCCCTCCACTTT	CASTPRRDRVPLHF
NA	NA	TRBV14	TRBJ1-3	TGTGCCAGCAGTTTGCGCTACTCTGGAAACACCATATATTTT	CASSLRYSGNTIYF
NA	NA	TRBV30	TRBJ1-1	TGTGCCTGGGCCCCGCGATCGGGTGAAGCTTTCTTT	CAWAPRSGEAFF
NA	NA	TRBV7-9	TRBJ2-7	TGTGCCAGCAGCGACAGAGAATCTTACGAGCAGTACTTC	CASSDRESYEQYF
NA	TRBD2	TRBV5-1	TRBJ2-3	TGCGCCAGCATTAAGACGGGGGGGCCAGGTTCAGATACGCAGTATTTT	CASIKTGGPGSDTQYF
NA	NA	TRBV15	TRBJ1-2	TGTGCCACCAGCAGTGCCAGTCGGGAGGGGATAAACTATGGCTACACCTTC	CATSSASREGINYGYTF
NA	NA	TRBV6-1	TRBJ1-2	TGTGCCAGCAGTGAAGCGGGGGCCGGCACCTTC	CASSEAGAGTF
NA	TRBD2	TRBV9	TRBJ2-5	TGTGCCAGCAGCGTAGCTTGGACTAGCGGGGGGGCCTTCGGGGAGACCCAGTACTTC	CASSVAWTSGGAFGETQYF
NA	NA	TRBV27	TRBJ1-1	TGTGCCAGCAGTTTCCAGGGTAGGCCTGAAGCTTTCTTT	CASSFQGRPEAFF
NA	TRBD1	TRBV6-5	TRBJ1-6	TGTGCCAGCACCCTTAGTGGACAGGGGGATTCACCCCTCCACTTT	CASTLSGQGDSPLHF
NA	NA	TRBV3-1/TRBV3-2	TRBJ1-6	TGTGCCAGCAGCCAAGATAGGGGGGGGCATTCACCCCTCCACTTT	CASSQDRGGHSPLHF
once	NA	TRBV19	TRBJ2-1	TGTGCCAGTAGTAATCAAATTCGGCCCGGGGCCTACAATGAGCAGTTCTTC	CASSNQIRPGAYNEQFF
NA	TRBD1	TRBV6-5	TRBJ1-2	TGTGCCAGCAGTTTGACAGGGGGCGGTAGCTATGGCTACACCTTC	CASSLTGGGSYGYTF
once	TRBD1	TRBV5-4	TRBJ1-1	TGTGCCAGCAGCTCCAACCAGGGGGCGGTCGGGGACACTGAAGCTTTCTTT	CASSSNQGAVGDTEAFF
NA	NA	TRBV10-1	TRBJ2-1	TGCGCCAGCAAGTTCGCCGGCAATGAGCAGTTCTTC	CASKFAGNEQFF
NA	TRBD1	TRBV9	TRBJ1-2	TGTGCCAGCAGCCCGACAGGGGGCGGCTACACCTTC	CASSPTGGGYTF
NA	NA	TRBV27	TRBJ2-7	TGTGCCAGCAGTTATGGGGCCGAGCAGTACTTC	CASSYGAEQYF
NA	NA	TRBV21-1	TRBJ2-5	TGTGCCAGCAGCACCCACCGGGACACTCAAGAGACCCAGTACTTC	CASSTHRDTQETQYF
NA	NA	TRBV7-3	TRBJ2-3	TGTGCCAGCAGCTTAACGTTCGGTCCAGATACGCAGTATTTT	CASSLTFGPDTQYF
NA	NA	TRBV6-1	TRBJ1-5	TGTGCCAGCAGTGAAGGAATCTGGGTCACGGGGAATCAGCCCCAGCATTTT	CASSEGIWVTGNQPQHF
NA	TRBD1	TRBV24-1	TRBJ2-2	TGTGCCACCAGCCGGACAGGGGCTAACACCGGGGAGCTGTTTTTT	CATSRTGANTGELFF
once	TRBD1	TRBV27	TRBJ2-7	TGTGCCAGCAGTCCCGACTACAGGGGGTTGGACGAGCAGTACTTC	CASSPDYRGLDEQYF
NA	NA	TRBV4-1	TRBJ2-1	TGCGCCAGCAGCCGCGGACTGAGTGAGCAGTTCTTC	CASSRGLSEQFF
NA	TRBD2	TRBV7-3	TRBJ2-1	TGTGCCAGCAGCTTAATCCCAGCGGGGGGTACCAATGAGCAGTTCTTC	CASSLIPAGGTNEQFF